These T cell receptor beta chains were read from a single sample in a study of OX40 agonist ivuxolimab in advanced cancers. Measured with immunoSEQ multiplex PCR; TCRdb has only the in-frame clones, and not every one. The sample has 65,000 to 95,000 clones, around 90% seen once; the top ten hold approximately 0.2%. The sequencing here drew on CD4+ or CD8+ T cells sorted from blood, taken in a trial of the OX40 agonist ivuxolimab. The receptors were gathered from an adult with an advanced solid tumor such as melanoma, head and neck, liver or kidney cancer. The CDR3 runs from the conserved cysteine through the conserved F or W. The order of the fields is J gene, D gene, V gene, clone size, CDR3 DNA, CDR3 protein. A D gene is named only where the DNA matches it firmly. A row's size may be missing; if present it is once, few, many or a size class.

j_gene: TRBJ1-2; d_gene: .; v_gene: TRBV6-1; abundance: .; CDR3nt: TGTGCCAGCAGTGAGGTCAGCTATGGCTACACCTTC; CDR3aa: CASSEVSYGYTF
j_gene: TRBJ2-1; d_gene: .; v_gene: TRBV19; abundance: .; CDR3nt: TGTGCCAGTAGTATAGACCAGAGTACCTACAATGAGCAGTTCTTC; CDR3aa: CASSIDQSTYNEQFF
j_gene: TRBJ1-1; d_gene: TRBD1; v_gene: TRBV18; abundance: .; CDR3nt: TGTGCCAGCTCACCTGACAGGGGGAACACTGAAGCTTTCTTT; CDR3aa: CASSPDRGNTEAFF
j_gene: TRBJ2-7; d_gene: .; v_gene: TRBV7-8; abundance: once; CDR3nt: TGTGCCAGCAGCTTAGCAGCGGCCCCTCTCGAGCAGTACTTC; CDR3aa: CASSLAAAPLEQYF
j_gene: TRBJ1-2; d_gene: TRBD1; v_gene: TRBV19; abundance: .; CDR3nt: TGTGCCAGTAGTCCGATGGACAGGGTCGGTTATGGCTACACCTTC; CDR3aa: CASSPMDRVGYGYTF
j_gene: TRBJ2-2; d_gene: .; v_gene: TRBV7-2; abundance: .; CDR3nt: TGTGCCAGCAGCCCCCAGACCTTGCTTACCGGGGAGCTGTTTTTT; CDR3aa: CASSPQTLLTGELFF
j_gene: TRBJ2-1; d_gene: TRBD2; v_gene: TRBV2; abundance: once; CDR3nt: TGTGCCAGCAGTGACCCCAGCGGGGCCCTCAATGAGCAGTTCTTC; CDR3aa: CASSDPSGALNEQFF
j_gene: TRBJ2-7; d_gene: .; v_gene: TRBV6-5; abundance: .; CDR3nt: TGTGCCAGCAGTTACGGTTCGAGGCTCCACTACGAGCAGTACTTC; CDR3aa: CASSYGSRLHYEQYF
j_gene: TRBJ2-5; d_gene: .; v_gene: TRBV9; abundance: .; CDR3nt: TGTGCCAGCAGCGTAGGAGTGGCCCCCGGGACCCAGTACTTC; CDR3aa: CASSVGVAPGTQYF
j_gene: TRBJ1-3; d_gene: .; v_gene: TRBV7-2; abundance: .; CDR3nt: TGTGCCAGCAGCTTAGGGAGAGGGGGAAACACCATATATTTT; CDR3aa: CASSLGRGGNTIYF
j_gene: TRBJ2-3; d_gene: .; v_gene: TRBV28; abundance: once; CDR3nt: TGTGCCAGCAGTTCTAGCAGTTACACAGATACGCAGTATTTT; CDR3aa: CASSSSSYTDTQYF
j_gene: TRBJ1-1; d_gene: .; v_gene: TRBV5-1; abundance: .; CDR3nt: TGCGCCAGCAGCCCGGGCCCCCTCGCCGGCACTGAAGCTTTCTTT; CDR3aa: CASSPGPLAGTEAFF
j_gene: TRBJ1-3; d_gene: .; v_gene: TRBV6-1; abundance: .; CDR3nt: TGTGCCAGCAGTGAGCAAGGCGGCCGACGCTCTGGAAACACCATATATTTT; CDR3aa: CASSEQGGRRSGNTIYF
j_gene: TRBJ2-1; d_gene: .; v_gene: TRBV12-5; abundance: .; CDR3nt: TGTGCTAGTGGCCTCAGGCCCGATAGCGGGCAGTTCTTC; CDR3aa: CASGLRPDSGQFF
j_gene: TRBJ2-7; d_gene: .; v_gene: TRBV5-1; abundance: .; CDR3nt: TGCGCCAGCAGCGTACAGGGTGCCTACGAGCAGTACTTC; CDR3aa: CASSVQGAYEQYF
j_gene: TRBJ1-4; d_gene: .; v_gene: TRBV7-9; abundance: .; CDR3nt: TGTGCCAGCAGCAAGGGACCCCTTGGGGAAAAACTGTTTTTT; CDR3aa: CASSKGPLGEKLFF
j_gene: TRBJ2-1; d_gene: .; v_gene: TRBV29-1; abundance: few; CDR3nt: TGCAGCGTTCTTAGGCCGAGCTCCTACAATGAGCAGTTCTTC; CDR3aa: CSVLRPSSYNEQFF
j_gene: TRBJ2-3; d_gene: TRBD2; v_gene: TRBV5-1; abundance: .; CDR3nt: TGCGCCAGCAGCTTGGCTGGCGGGGGGAACACAGATACGCAGTATTTT; CDR3aa: CASSLAGGGNTDTQYF
j_gene: TRBJ1-1; d_gene: .; v_gene: TRBV27; abundance: .; CDR3nt: TGTGCCAGCTTTAGACCGAGTAACACTGAAGCTTTCTTT; CDR3aa: CASFRPSNTEAFF
j_gene: TRBJ2-5; d_gene: .; v_gene: TRBV5-1; abundance: .; CDR3nt: TGCGCCAGCAGCTTGTCTCAGGGAGGCGGAGAGACCCAGTACTTC; CDR3aa: CASSLSQGGGETQYF
j_gene: TRBJ1-5; d_gene: .; v_gene: TRBV4-2; abundance: .; CDR3nt: TGTGCCAGCAGCCAAGACCGGTTAGGCAATCAGCCCCAGCATTTT; CDR3aa: CASSQDRLGNQPQHF
j_gene: TRBJ1-1; d_gene: .; v_gene: TRBV30; abundance: few; CDR3nt: TGTGCCTGGAGGTACGGAACTGAAGCTTTCTTT; CDR3aa: CAWRYGTEAFF